This TCR beta chain is from a study of blood T cells in healthy people across ages. Regarding the study as a whole: Estimates of total diversity, which came from one million sequenced T cells, were considered to be underestimates.

From germline, CDR1 is MGHDK and CDR2 SYGVNS. The CDR3 spans 18 residues. The ends lost 4 bases at V and 3 bases at J; junction bases unmatched: 12. Alongside a J-beta primer mix, a sample-barcoded 5' primer served in a second PCR lasting roughly 6 to 11 cycles. Through a template-switch adaptor with 12 random nucleotides, each cDNA molecule received a tag. Samples each returned at least 3 million CDR3-containing paired-end reads. TCRdb ran MiXCR on the 5' RACE reads and lists one entry per CDR3 protein. The sample has about 1 million distinct CDR3 sequences, around 45% seen once. Turning to this clonotype: The antigen is undetermined.

The chain employs TRBV25-1 and TRBJ2-3, with 11 bases lining up with TRBD2. The specimen sequenced was blood. This TCR was sampled from a woman in her sixties in good health. The CDR3 loop reads CASSGRELAGVQTDTQYF. The DNA of the CDR3 is TGTGCCAGCAGTGGTAGGGAACTAGCGGGGGTACAAACAGATACGCAGTATTTT.